This record looks at one T cell receptor (beta chain) sequence and its context. The antigen remains undetermined. The sample comes from a study of STAT5B mutations in CD4+ large granular lymphocyte leukemia. The table came from immunoSEQ multiplex PCR; TCRdb's copy has only in-frame clones and leaves some out. The table includes just under 35,000 clones, about 65% detected once. Controls came from buffy coats of healthy blood donors. Notes on the study in general: Main leukemic clonotypes were patient-specific, but more than 20% appeared at low frequency elsewhere. Patient CD4-sorted repertoires stayed more clonal than healthy ones after leukemic-clone removal.

This CDR3 contains 16 residues. V gave up 2 bases and J gave up 4 bases; unmatched junction bases: 6. From germline, CDR1 is SGHNT and CDR2 YENEEA. The sample comprised CD4+ T cells from blood buffy coats. The TCR originated in a human donor in good health. The chain is built from TRBV11-3 and TRBJ2-3; TRBD1 aligns across 10 bases. The CDR3 bases are TGTGCCAGCAGCTTATACCCCGGGACAGGGGCAGATACGCAGTATTTT. This sequence encodes CASSLYPGTGADTQYF.